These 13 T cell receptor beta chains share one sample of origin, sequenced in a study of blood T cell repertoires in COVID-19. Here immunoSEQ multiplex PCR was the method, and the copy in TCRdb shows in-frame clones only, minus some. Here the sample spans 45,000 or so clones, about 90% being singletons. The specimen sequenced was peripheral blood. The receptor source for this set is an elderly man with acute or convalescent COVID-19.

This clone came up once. CDR3 coding DNA: TGTGCCAGCAGTGCTAGCGGGGGCACAGATACGCAGTATTTT. Protein product: CASSASGGTDTQYF. The chain joins TRBV6-4 to TRBJ2-3, with 9 positions matching TRBD2. There are 14 residues in the CDR3. Trimming cost V 4 bases and J 1 base; bases outside gene matches: 0. The germline V gene has CDR1 MRHNA and CDR2 SNTAGT.

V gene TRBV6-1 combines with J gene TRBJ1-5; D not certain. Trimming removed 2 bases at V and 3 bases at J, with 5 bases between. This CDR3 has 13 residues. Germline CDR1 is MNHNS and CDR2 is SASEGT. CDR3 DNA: TGTGCCAGCAGTGAACAGGCCAATCAGCCCCAGCATTTT. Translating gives CASSEQANQPQHF.

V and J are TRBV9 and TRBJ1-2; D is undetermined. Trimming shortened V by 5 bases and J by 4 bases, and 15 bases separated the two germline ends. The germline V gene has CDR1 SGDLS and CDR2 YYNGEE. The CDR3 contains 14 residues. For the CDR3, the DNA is TGTGCCAGCAGTCTTTTGGGAGGCCTCTATGGCTACACCTTC. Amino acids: CASSLLGGLYGYTF. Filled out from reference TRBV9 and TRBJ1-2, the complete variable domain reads DSGVTQTPKHLITATGQRVTLRCSPRSGDLSVYWYQQSLDQGLQFLIQYYNGEERAKGNILERFSAQQFPDLHSELNLSSLELGDSALYFCASSLLGGLYGYTFGSGTRLTVV.

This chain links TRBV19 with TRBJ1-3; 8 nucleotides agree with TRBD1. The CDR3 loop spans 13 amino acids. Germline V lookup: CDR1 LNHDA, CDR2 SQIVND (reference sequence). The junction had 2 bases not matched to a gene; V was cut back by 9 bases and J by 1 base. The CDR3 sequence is CASYRGSGNTIYF. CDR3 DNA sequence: TGTGCCAGCTACAGGGGGTCTGGAAACACCATATATTTT.

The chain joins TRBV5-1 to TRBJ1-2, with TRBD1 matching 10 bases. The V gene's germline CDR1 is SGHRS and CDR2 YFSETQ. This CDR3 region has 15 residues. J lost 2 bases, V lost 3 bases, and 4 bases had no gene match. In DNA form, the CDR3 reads TGCGCCAGCAGCTCGGGACAGGGGCCGAACTATGGCTACACCTTC. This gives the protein CASSSGQGPNYGYTF.

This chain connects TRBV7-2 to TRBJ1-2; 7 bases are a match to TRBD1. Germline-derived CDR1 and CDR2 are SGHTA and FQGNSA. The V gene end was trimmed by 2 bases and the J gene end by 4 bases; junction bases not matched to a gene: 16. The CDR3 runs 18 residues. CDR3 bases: TGTGCCAGCAGCTTAAGCGCGGGTCGAGGGCAGGGGGTCTATGGCTACACCTTC. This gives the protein CASSLSAGRGQGVYGYTF.

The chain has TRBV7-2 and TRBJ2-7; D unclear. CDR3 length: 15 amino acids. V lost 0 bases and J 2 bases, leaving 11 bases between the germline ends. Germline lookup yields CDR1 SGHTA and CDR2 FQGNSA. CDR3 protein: CASSLATSSTYEQYF. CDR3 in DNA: TGTGCCAGCAGCTTAGCAACCAGTTCCACCTACGAGCAGTACTTC.

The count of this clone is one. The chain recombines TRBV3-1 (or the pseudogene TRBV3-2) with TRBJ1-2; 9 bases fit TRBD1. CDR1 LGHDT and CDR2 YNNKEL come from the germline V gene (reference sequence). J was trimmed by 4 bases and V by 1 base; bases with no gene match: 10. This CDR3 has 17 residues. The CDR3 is CASSQASSGTGLYGYTF. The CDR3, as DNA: TGTGCCAGCAGCCAAGCCAGCTCCGGGACAGGGCTCTATGGCTACACCTTC.

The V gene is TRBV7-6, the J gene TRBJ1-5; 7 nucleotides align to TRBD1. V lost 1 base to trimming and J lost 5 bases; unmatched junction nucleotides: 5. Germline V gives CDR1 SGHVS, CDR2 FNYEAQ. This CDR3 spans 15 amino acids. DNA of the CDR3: TGTGCCAGCAGCTTAGGACAGGGAACTCATCAGCCCCAGCATTTT. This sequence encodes CASSLGQGTHQPQHF.

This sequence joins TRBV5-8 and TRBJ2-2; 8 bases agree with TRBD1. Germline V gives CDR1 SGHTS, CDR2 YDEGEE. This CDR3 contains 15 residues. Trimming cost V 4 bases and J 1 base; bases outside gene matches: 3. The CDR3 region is CASSPGQENTGELFF. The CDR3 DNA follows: TGTGCCAGCAGCCCGGGACAGGAGAACACCGGGGAGCTGTTTTTT.

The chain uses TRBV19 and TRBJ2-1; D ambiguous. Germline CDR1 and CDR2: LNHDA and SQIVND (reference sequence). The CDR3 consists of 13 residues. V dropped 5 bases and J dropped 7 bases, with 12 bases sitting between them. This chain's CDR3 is CASSRQVANEQFF. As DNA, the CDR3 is TGTGCCAGTAGTCGTCAGGTCGCGAATGAGCAGTTCTTC.

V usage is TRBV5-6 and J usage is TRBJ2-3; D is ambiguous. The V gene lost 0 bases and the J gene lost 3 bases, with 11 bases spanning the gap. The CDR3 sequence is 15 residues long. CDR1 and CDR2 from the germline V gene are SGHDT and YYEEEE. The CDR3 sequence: CASSLVGFGTDTQYF. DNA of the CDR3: TGTGCCAGCAGCTTGGTGGGCTTTGGGACAGATACGCAGTATTTT. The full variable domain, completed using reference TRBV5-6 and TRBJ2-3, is DAGVTQSPTHLIKTRGQQVTLRCSPKSGHDTVSWYQQALGQGPQFIFQYYEEEERQRGNFPDRFSGHQFPNYSSELNVNALLLGDSALYLCASSLVGFGTDTQYFGPGTRLTVL.

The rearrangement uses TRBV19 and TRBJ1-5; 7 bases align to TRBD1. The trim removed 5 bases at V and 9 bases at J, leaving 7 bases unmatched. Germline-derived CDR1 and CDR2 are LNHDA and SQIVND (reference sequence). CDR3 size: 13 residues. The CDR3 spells CASSVTGVWPQHF. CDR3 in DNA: TGTGCCAGTAGTGTTACAGGGGTATGGCCCCAGCATTTT. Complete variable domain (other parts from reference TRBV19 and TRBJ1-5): DGGITQSPKYLFRKEGQNVTLSCEQNLNHDAMYWYRQDPGQGLRLIYYSQIVNDFQKGDIAEGYSVSREKKESFPLTVTSAQKNPTAFYLCASSVTGVWPQHFGDGTRLSIL.